These T cell receptor beta chains were read from a single sample in a study of tumor-infiltrating lymphocytes in localized non-small cell lung cancer. The assay was immunoSEQ multiplex PCR, and TCRdb's table has in-frame clones only and misses some. Among some 15,000 clones listed, 65% to 80% were seen once. The sample consisted of lung tumor tissue. The receptors were sampled from a human donor with non-small cell lung cancer. Each CDR3 is given without its conserved first and last residue. Each record gives: CDR3 protein, clone size, V gene, J gene, D gene. A D gene is named only where the DNA matches it firmly. Clone size, where shown, is once, few, many, or a class for clones that have expanded.

ASSQDWTPTSGETQY,NA,TRBV4-3,TRBJ2-5,TRBD2
ASSQDIQYGYT,NA,TRBV4-3,TRBJ1-2,NA
ASSYPSEKLF,NA,TRBV6-6,TRBJ1-4,NA
SVERDLMNTEAF,NA,TRBV29-1,TRBJ1-1,NA
ASSVEASGNTIY,NA,TRBV2,TRBJ1-3,NA
ASSRDSLKKEY,once,TRBV5-6,TRBJ2-7,TRBD1
SASFRGGYT,NA,TRBV20-1,TRBJ1-2,NA
ASSLLTGVETQY,NA,TRBV5-8,TRBJ2-5,TRBD1
ASSAAGEANEKLF,NA,TRBV4-2,TRBJ1-4,NA
AWRLGTGVMNTEAF,NA,TRBV30,TRBJ1-1,TRBD1
ASSVEPGGSYEQY,NA,TRBV9,TRBJ2-7,TRBD1
ASRPQGGHGYT,once,TRBV5-6,TRBJ1-2,NA
ATSRDLRGAVNYGYT,NA,TRBV15,TRBJ1-2,TRBD1
ASSTGQVTYEQY,NA,TRBV5-6,TRBJ2-7,TRBD1
AISESGDRGVTEAF,once,TRBV10-3,TRBJ1-1,TRBD1
ASSLYRESYNEQF,NA,TRBV27,TRBJ2-1,NA
ASSASGGGGDTQY,NA,TRBV9,TRBJ2-3,TRBD2
SVVLNTEAF,NA,TRBV29-1,TRBJ1-1,NA
ASSYSGGGTEAF,NA,TRBV11-2,TRBJ1-1,TRBD1
ASSYAGTGANVLT,NA,TRBV6-6,TRBJ2-6,NA
ASSDGWRSLFAAGANVLT,few,TRBV6-1,TRBJ2-6,NA
ASRTVGGELF,NA,TRBV7-9,TRBJ2-2,NA